Sequencing of this T cell receptor beta chain was carried out in a study of identical twins. Study-wide points: Memory repertoires lacked the insertion deficit that abundant cord blood beta clonotypes showed. Instead of following the same donors, the conclusions were based on cross-sectional statistical analysis. For zero-insertion analyses, partial confounding could come from invariant MAIT and iNKT cells.

To note about this clonotype: Its antigen is unknown.

A universal primer site came from template switching; cDNA carried unique molecular identifiers. TCRdb re-called the 5' RACE reads through MiXCR, storing one row per CDR3 protein. In the table there are about 1.7 million distinct CDR3 sequences, about 32% of which are singletons. CDR1 is DFQATT and CDR2 is SNEGSKA in the germline V gene (reference sequence). This CDR3 region has 14 residues. Trimming removed 4 bases at V and 0 bases at J, with 10 bases between. The source material was cord blood. The origin of this receptor is a newborn girl in good health. The chain uses TRBV20-1 and TRBJ1-5; no clear D gene. Written as DNA, the CDR3 is TGCAGTGCTACGCGGGTCTATAGCAATCAGCCCCAGCATTTT. Protein sequence: CSATRVYSNQPQHF.